Each of the 7 T cell receptor beta chains below was sequenced from the same sample in a study of T-cell memory formation after mild COVID-19. TCRdb called the 5' RACE reads again in MiXCR, with one record for every CDR3 protein. The sample yields a few hundred thousand distinct CDR3 sequences, around a fifth seen once. The sequencing sample was made of PBMCs or a T cell subset sorted from them (not recorded which). The source of these receptors is an adult woman who had mild COVID-19 (a few samples of this study predate the infection). Cell type and time point are not known.

V and J are TRBV5-6 and TRBJ1-1; no clear D. The CDR3 loop spans 13 amino acids. V shed 5 bases and J shed 0 bases, with 8 bases lying between them. Germline V gives CDR1 SGHDT, CDR2 YYEEEE. CDR3 bases: TGTGCCAGCAGGTCTACCATGAACACTGAAGCTTTCTTT. It is translated as CASRSTMNTEAFF. The variable domain in full, with the rest retrieved from reference TRBV5-6 and TRBJ1-1, is DAGVTQSPTHLIKTRGQQVTLRCSPKSGHDTVSWYQQALGQGPQFIFQYYEEEERQRGNFPDRFSGHQFPNYSSELNVNALLLGDSALYLCASRSTMNTEAFFGQGTRLTVV.

J is TRBJ2-1 and V is TRBV3-1, with 12 bases fitting TRBD2. Germline V CDR1 and CDR2: LGHDT, YNNKEL (reference sequence). This CDR3 is built from 18 residues. The V and J ends lost 3 bases and 7 bases, in that order; junction bases with no gene match: 13. CDR3 in amino acids: CASSHPTPRLAGENEQFF. The CDR3 nucleotides are TGTGCCAGCAGCCATCCCACCCCTCGACTAGCGGGGGAGAATGAGCAGTTCTTC.

The gene calls are TRBV20-1 and TRBJ2-7; D might be TRBD2 (5 bases). V was trimmed by 4 bases and J by 5 bases, leaving 18 bases between them. From germline, CDR1 is DFQATT and CDR2 SNEGSKA (reference sequence). This CDR3 is 14 amino acids long. The CDR3 coding sequence is TGCAGTGCTATTATCCTGGACTTCCTCGACGAGCAGTACTTC. Protein sequence: CSAIILDFLDEQYF.

This clonotype was recorded a few times. V gene TRBV7-2 combines with J gene TRBJ1-2; TRBD1 might be the D (5 bases). The CDR3 consists of 13 residues. Germline values: CDR1 SGHTA, CDR2 FQGNSA. V lost 5 bases, J lost 2 bases, and 9 bases lay in between. In nucleotides, the CDR3 is TGTGCCAGCAGCCCGGGACTGAACTATGGCTACACCTTC. Its protein is CASSPGLNYGYTF.

This chain uses TRBV7-9 with TRBJ2-7; D perhaps matches TRBD1 (6 bases). Germline-derived CDR1 and CDR2 are SEHNR and FQNEAQ (reference sequence). V shed 6 bases and J shed 7 bases, with 25 bases lying between them. The CDR3 contains 16 residues. The CDR3 loop is CASSSNSQGYLLEQYF. CDR3 bases: TGTGCCAGCAGTTCGAACTCACAGGGCTATCTCTTGGAGCAGTACTTC.

J is TRBJ2-7 and V is TRBV12-3 or TRBV12-4, with a possible D match to TRBD2 (7 bases). Trimming cost V 3 bases and J 7 bases, with 13 bases left between them. The CDR3 has 13 residues. The CDR3 nucleotides are TGTGCCAGCAGTTTGGGGGGGCTCAGGGAGCAGTACTTC. The encoded protein is CASSLGGLREQYF.

The chain joins TRBV24-1 to TRBJ2-2, with 9 bases identical to TRBD1. The V gene's germline CDR1 is KGHDR and CDR2 SFDVKD. The CDR3 runs 19 residues. J gave up 1 base and V 3 bases, and 11 bases lay outside the gene matches. The CDR3 nucleotides are TGTGCCACCAGTGATCTATCAATCCTGACAGGGGGGAACACCGGGGAGCTGTTTTTT. It yields the protein CATSDLSILTGGNTGELFF.